Listed here are 13 T cell receptor beta chains from one sample, sequenced in a study of a mutant IDH1 vaccine in newly diagnosed glioma. Antigens of these TCRs are unknown. Time point defined: week 23, last vaccination. With topical imiquimod, each dose of the vaccine consisted of 300 ug of mutant IDH1 20-mer peptide. Produced via immunoSEQ multiplex PCR; TCRdb's table is partial and in-frame only. The data contain about 28,000 clones, roughly 80% of them seen just once; the ten biggest clones take up more than 15%. Source: PBMCs, taken from a glioma patient whose treatment included an IDH1 peptide vaccine. All receptors derive from a woman aged 30 to 39 with glioma.

The chain joins TRBV5-1 to TRBJ2-1; 7 bases are shared with TRBD1. Germline loops: CDR1 SGHRS, CDR2 YFSETQ. Losses at the gene ends were 0 bases for V and 3 bases for J; bases not matched to a gene: 3. The CDR3 loop spans 15 amino acids. The CDR3 DNA reads as TGCGCCAGCAGCTTGGAGGCAGGGGGCTACAATGAGCAGTTCTTC. Translating it yields CASSLEAGGYNEQFF. Full variable domain (remainder filled in from reference TRBV5-1 and TRBJ2-1): KAGVTQTPRYLIKTRGQQVTLSCSPISGHRSVSWYQQTPGQGLQFLFEYFSETQRNKGNFPGRFSGRQFSNSRSEMNVSTLELGDSALYLCASSLEAGGYNEQFFGPGTRLTVL.

The gene calls are TRBV2 and TRBJ1-5; tentative D call: TRBD1 (5 bases). V lost 4 bases, J lost 5 bases, and 18 bases lay in between. The CDR3 runs to 16 residues. Germline loops: CDR1 SNHLY, CDR2 FYNNEI. The CDR3 protein is CASSAGDRGRDQPQHF. The CDR3 nucleotides are TGTGCCAGCAGTGCGGGGGATAGGGGAAGGGATCAGCCCCAGCATTTT.

By sample fraction, this clone is medium-sized. The chain links TRBV7-2 to TRBJ1-6, with 10 nucleotides matching TRBD1. J gave up 0 bases and V 5 bases, and 7 bases lay outside the gene matches. CDR3 length equals 18 residues. Looked up from germline, CDR1 is SGHTA and CDR2 is FQGNSA. DNA of the CDR3: TGTGCCAGCAGCCCGGGGACAGGGGATCCCTCCTATAATTCACCCCTCCACTTT. This translates into CASSPGTGDPSYNSPLHF.

The J gene is TRBJ1-2, the V gene TRBV4-1; no clear D. The CDR3 length is 16 residues. The V end lost 3 bases, the J end lost 6 bases, and 20 bases lay between the germline ends. Germline V gene lookup returns CDR1 MGHRA and CDR2 YSYEKL. The CDR3 sequence is CASSQANLGASDGYTF. The CDR3 DNA reads TGCGCCAGCAGCCAGGCTAACTTAGGAGCCTCGGATGGCTACACCTTC.

V is TRBV5-1 and J is TRBJ1-5, with D possibly TRBD1 on 6 matching bases. Germline CDR1 reads SGHRS; CDR2 reads YFSETQ. CDR3 length equals 17 residues. Trimming removed 0 bases from V and 2 bases from J, with 15 bases in between. The CDR3 protein is CASSLGPLGAGNQPQHF. The CDR3 bases are TGCGCCAGCAGCTTGGGCCCCTTGGGGGCCGGCAATCAGCCCCAGCATTTT.

V gene TRBV29-1 combines with J gene TRBJ1-2; possible D gene TRBD1, 5 bases. V was shortened by 4 bases and J by 1 base, with 13 bases between the two germline ends. Germline V gene sequence: CDR1 SQVTM, CDR2 ANQGSEA. This CDR3 region has 14 residues. CDR3 sequence: CSVGRDGNNYGYTF. CDR3 nucleotides: TGCAGCGTTGGGAGGGACGGAAATAACTATGGCTACACCTTC.

The V and J genes are TRBV5-4 and TRBJ2-3; D uncertain. Germline V gives CDR1 SGHNT, CDR2 YYREEE (reference sequence). This CDR3 region has 16 residues. V lost 1 base and J 0 bases, leaving 12 bases between the germline ends. In DNA, the CDR3 is TGTGCCAGCAGCTTGAGGGCGTACCCTAGCACAGATACGCAGTATTTT. This sequence encodes CASSLRAYPSTDTQYF.

The rearrangement links TRBV5-6 to TRBJ1-1, with 8 bases identical to TRBD1. CDR1 and CDR2 from the germline V gene are SGHDT and YYEEEE. This CDR3 comprises 14 residues. J lost 1 base, V lost 5 bases, and 4 bases had no gene match. As DNA, the CDR3 is TGTGCCAGCAGTTTCGGGACAGGGAACACTGAAGCTTTCTTT. Protein: CASSFGTGNTEAFF.

This clone was detected once. This sequence joins TRBV2 and TRBJ1-2; a possible D gene is TRBD1 (5 bases). The CDR3 totals 14 residues. V lost 5 bases, J lost 3 bases, and 13 bases lay in between. CDR1 SNHLY and CDR2 FYNNEI come from the germline V gene. CDR3 amino acids: CASSPDGGDYGYTF. In nucleotides, the CDR3 is TGTGCCAGCAGTCCCGATGGGGGGGACTATGGCTACACCTTC. Together with reference TRBV2 and TRBJ1-2, the CDR3 gives the full variable domain: EPEVTQTPSHQVTQMGQEVILRCVPISNHLYFYWYRQILGQKVEFLVSFYNNEISEKSEIFDDQFSVERPDGSNFTLKIRSTKLEDSAMYFCASSPDGGDYGYTFGSGTRLTVV.

The chain couples TRBV9 to TRBJ1-6; D remains unclear. V lost 0 bases and J 10 bases, leaving 8 bases between the germline ends. The CDR3 has 13 residues. Germline V gene sequence: CDR1 SGDLS, CDR2 YYNGEE. CDR3 region: CASSVALASPLHF. CDR3 DNA sequence: TGTGCCAGCAGCGTAGCTCTCGCCTCACCCCTCCACTTT.

The chain uses TRBV6-1 and TRBJ2-3; D gene ambiguous. Germline values: CDR1 MNHNS, CDR2 SASEGT. The CDR3 has 13 residues. The ends were cut back, 7 bases at V and 4 bases at J, with 12 bases in the middle. The CDR3 protein is CASNLRRADTQYF. CDR3 sequence (DNA): TGTGCCAGCAATTTACGACGAGCAGATACGCAGTATTTT.

This clone appeared a few times. The chain uses TRBV15 and TRBJ1-3; D is unresolved. The V gene's germline CDR1 is LNHNV and CDR2 YYDKDF (reference sequence). V was cut by 5 bases and J by 0 bases, with 11 bases left in between. The CDR3 runs 15 residues. The CDR3: CATSPDRLSGNTIYF. CDR3 DNA sequence: TGTGCCACCAGCCCCGACCGGCTCTCTGGAAACACCATATATTTT.

V is TRBV9 and J is TRBJ1-1, with TRBD1 as a possible D gene (6 bases). Per germline, CDR1 SGDLS and CDR2 YYNGEE. The V end was cut by 3 bases, the J end by 1 base, with 13 bases between. The CDR3 runs to 15 residues. The CDR3 DNA reads TGTGCCAGCAGCGCAGTAGGACAGACGAACACTGAAGCTTTCTTT. Translation: CASSAVGQTNTEAFF.